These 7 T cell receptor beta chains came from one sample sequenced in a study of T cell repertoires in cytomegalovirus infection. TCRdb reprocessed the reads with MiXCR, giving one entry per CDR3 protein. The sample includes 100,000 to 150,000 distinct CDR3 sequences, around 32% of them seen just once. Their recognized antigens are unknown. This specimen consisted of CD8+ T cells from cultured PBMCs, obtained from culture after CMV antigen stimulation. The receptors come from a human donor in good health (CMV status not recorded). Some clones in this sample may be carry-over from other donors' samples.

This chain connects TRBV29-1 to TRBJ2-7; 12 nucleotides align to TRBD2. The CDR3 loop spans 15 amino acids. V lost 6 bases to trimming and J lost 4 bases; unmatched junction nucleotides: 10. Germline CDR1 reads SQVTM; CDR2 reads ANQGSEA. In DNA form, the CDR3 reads TGCAGCGTAACACCTAGCGGGGGGGCCGGTTACGAGCAGTACTTC. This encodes CSVTPSGGAGYEQYF.

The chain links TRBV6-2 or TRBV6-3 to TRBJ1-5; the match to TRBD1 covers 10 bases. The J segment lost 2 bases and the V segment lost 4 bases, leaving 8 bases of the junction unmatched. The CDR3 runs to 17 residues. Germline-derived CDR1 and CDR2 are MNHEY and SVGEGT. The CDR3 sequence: CASSWTAGTGGNQPQHF. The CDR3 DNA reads TGTGCCAGCAGTTGGACGGCCGGGACAGGGGGCAATCAGCCCCAGCATTTT.

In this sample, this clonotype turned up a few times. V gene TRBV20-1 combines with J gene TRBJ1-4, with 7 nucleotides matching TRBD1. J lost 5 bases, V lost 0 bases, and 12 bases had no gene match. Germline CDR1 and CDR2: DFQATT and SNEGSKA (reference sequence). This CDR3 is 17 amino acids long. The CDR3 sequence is CSARDPRGSSGNEKLFF. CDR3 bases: TGCAGTGCTAGAGATCCCAGGGGGTCCAGCGGGAATGAAAAACTGTTTTTT.

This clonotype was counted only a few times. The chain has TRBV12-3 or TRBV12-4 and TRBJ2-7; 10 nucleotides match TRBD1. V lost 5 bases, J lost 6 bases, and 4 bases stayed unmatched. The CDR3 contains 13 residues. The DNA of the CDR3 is TGTGCCAGCAGTGGGACAGGGGAGGCCGAGCAGTACTTC. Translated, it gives CASSGTGEAEQYF.

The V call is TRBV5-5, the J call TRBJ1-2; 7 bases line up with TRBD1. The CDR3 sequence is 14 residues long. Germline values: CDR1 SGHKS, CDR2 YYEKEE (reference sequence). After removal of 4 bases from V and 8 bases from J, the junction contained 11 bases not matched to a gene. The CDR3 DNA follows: TGTGCCAGCAGCCCCAACCCTCAGGGGGGCGGCTACACCTTC. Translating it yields CASSPNPQGGGYTF.

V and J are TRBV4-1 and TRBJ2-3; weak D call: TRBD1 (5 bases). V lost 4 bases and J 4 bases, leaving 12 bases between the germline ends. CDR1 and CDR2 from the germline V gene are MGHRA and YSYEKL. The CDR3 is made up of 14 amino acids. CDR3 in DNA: TGCGCCAGCAGCCGACAGACATCAGCAGATACGCAGTATTTT. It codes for CASSRQTSADTQYF.

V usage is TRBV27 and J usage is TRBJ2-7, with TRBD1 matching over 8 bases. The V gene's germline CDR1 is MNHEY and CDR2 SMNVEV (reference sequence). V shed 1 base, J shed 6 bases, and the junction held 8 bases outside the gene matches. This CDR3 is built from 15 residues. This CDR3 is CASSLWAGGNPEQYF. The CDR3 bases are TGTGCCAGCAGTTTATGGGCAGGGGGCAATCCCGAGCAGTACTTC.